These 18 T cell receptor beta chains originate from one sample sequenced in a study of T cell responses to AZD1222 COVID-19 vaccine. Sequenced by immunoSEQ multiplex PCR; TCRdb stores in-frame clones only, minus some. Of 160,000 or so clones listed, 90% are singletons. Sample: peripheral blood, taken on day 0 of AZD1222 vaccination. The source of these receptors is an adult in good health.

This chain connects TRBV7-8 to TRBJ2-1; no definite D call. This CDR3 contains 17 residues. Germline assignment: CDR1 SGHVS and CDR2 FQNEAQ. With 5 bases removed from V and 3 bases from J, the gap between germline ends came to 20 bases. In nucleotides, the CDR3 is TGTGCCAGCAGCGGTAAGTTCTCCCTACCGGACTACAATGAGCAGTTCTTC. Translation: CASSGKFSLPDYNEQFF.

CDR3 in amino acids: CASHTGTSYNEQFF. CDR3 DNA sequence: TGTGCCAGCCATACCGGGACTAGTTACAATGAGCAGTTCTTC. The chain recombines TRBV27 with TRBJ2-1; TRBD2 aligns across 8 bases. CDR3 size: 14 residues. After removal of 8 bases from V and 4 bases from J, the junction contained 7 bases not matched to a gene. Looked up from germline, CDR1 is MNHEY and CDR2 is SMNVEV (reference sequence).

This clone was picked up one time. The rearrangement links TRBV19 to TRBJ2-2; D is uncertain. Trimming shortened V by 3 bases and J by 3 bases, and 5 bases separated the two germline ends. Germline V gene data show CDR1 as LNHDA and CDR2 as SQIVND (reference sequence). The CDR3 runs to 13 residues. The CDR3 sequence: CASSILDTGELFF. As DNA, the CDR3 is TGTGCCAGTAGTATCCTCGACACCGGGGAGCTGTTTTTT.

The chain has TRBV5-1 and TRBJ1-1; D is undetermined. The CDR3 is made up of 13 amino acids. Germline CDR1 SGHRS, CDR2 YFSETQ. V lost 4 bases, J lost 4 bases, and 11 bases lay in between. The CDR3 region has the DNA TGCGCCAGCAGCGTTGGGTTGAGCACTGAAGCTTTCTTT. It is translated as CASSVGLSTEAFF. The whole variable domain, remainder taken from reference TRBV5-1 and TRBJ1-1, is KAGVTQTPRYLIKTRGQQVTLSCSPISGHRSVSWYQQTPGQGLQFLFEYFSETQRNKGNFPGRFSGRQFSNSRSEMNVSTLELGDSALYLCASSVGLSTEAFFGQGTRLTVV.

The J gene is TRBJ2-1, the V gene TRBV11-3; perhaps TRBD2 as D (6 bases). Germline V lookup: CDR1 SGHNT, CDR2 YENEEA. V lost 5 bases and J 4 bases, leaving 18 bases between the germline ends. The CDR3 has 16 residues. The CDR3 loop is CASSRDGTPSYNEQFF. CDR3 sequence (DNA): TGTGCCAGCAGCCGAGACGGGACTCCATCTTACAATGAGCAGTTCTTC. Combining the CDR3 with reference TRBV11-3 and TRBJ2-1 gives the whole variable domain EAGVVQSPRYKIIEKKQPVAFWCNPISGHNTLYWYLQNLGQGPELLIRYENEEAVDDSQLPKDRFSAERLKGVDSTLKIQPAELGDSAVYLCASSRDGTPSYNEQFFGPGTRLTVL.

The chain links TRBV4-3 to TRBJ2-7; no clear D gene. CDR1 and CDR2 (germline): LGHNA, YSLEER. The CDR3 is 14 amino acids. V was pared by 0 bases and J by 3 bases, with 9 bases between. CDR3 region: CASSQDQDGYEQYF. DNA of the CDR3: TGCGCCAGCAGCCAAGATCAAGATGGCTACGAGCAGTACTTC.

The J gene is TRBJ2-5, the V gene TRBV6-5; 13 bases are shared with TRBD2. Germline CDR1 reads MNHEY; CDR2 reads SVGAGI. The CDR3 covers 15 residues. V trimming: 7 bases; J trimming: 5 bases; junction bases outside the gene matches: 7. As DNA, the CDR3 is TGTGCCAGCATTCGACTAGCGGGAGGCGGGGAGACCCAGTACTTC. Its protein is CASIRLAGGGETQYF.

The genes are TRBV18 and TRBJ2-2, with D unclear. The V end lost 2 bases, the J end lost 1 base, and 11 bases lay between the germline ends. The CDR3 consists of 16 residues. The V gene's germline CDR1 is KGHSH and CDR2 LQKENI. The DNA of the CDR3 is TGTGCCAGCTCACCATCTGGGTACAGGAACACCGGGGAGCTGTTTTTT. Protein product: CASSPSGYRNTGELFF.

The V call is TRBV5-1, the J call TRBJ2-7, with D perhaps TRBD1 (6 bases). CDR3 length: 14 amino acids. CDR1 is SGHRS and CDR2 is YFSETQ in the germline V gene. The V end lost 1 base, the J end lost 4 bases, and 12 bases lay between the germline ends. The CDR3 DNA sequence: TGCGCCAGCAGCTTGCGGACAGACCGATACGAGCAGTACTTC. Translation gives CASSLRTDRYEQYF. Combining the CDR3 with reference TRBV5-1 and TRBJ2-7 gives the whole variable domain KAGVTQTPRYLIKTRGQQVTLSCSPISGHRSVSWYQQTPGQGLQFLFEYFSETQRNKGNFPGRFSGRQFSNSRSEMNVSTLELGDSALYLCASSLRTDRYEQYFGPGTRLTVT.

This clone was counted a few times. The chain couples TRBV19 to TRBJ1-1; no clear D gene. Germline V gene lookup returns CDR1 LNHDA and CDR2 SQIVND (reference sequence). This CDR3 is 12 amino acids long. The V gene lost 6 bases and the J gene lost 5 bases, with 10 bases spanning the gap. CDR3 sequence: CASRRGGTEAFF. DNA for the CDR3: TGTGCCAGTAGACGAGGAGGAACTGAAGCTTTCTTT.

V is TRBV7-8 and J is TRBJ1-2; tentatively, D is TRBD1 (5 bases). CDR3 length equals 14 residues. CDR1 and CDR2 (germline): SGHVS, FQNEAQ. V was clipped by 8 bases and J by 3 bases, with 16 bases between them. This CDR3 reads CASSGGLVDYGYTF. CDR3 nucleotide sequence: TGTGCCAGCTCGGGGGGTCTAGTTGACTATGGCTACACCTTC. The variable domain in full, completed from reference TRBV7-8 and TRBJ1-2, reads GAGVSQSPRYKVAKRGQDVALRCDPISGHVSLFWYQQALGQGPEFLTYFQNEAQLDKSGLPSDRFFAERPEGSVSTLKIQRTQQEDSAVYLCASSGGLVDYGYTFGSGTRLTVV.

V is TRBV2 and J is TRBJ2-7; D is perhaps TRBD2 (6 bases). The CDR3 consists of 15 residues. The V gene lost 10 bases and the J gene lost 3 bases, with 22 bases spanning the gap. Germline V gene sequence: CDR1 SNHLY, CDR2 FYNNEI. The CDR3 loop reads CAIRRVEGPSYEQYF. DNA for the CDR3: TGTGCCATTAGGAGGGTCGAGGGCCCTAGCTACGAGCAGTACTTC.

CDR3 DNA: TGTGCCAGTAGTCTGAACTTAGCGTTACTCACAGATACGCAGTATTTT. It encodes CASSLNLALLTDTQYF. The chain couples TRBV19 to TRBJ2-3, with D perhaps matching TRBD2 (5 bases). The CDR3 sequence is 16 residues long. CDR1 LNHDA and CDR2 SQIVND come from the germline V gene (reference sequence). Trimming pared 5 bases from V and 2 bases from J, leaving 17 bases between.

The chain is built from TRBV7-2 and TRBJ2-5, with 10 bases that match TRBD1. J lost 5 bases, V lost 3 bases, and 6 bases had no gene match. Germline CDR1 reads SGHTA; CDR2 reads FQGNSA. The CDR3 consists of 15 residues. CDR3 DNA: TGTGCCAGCAGCTTCTTGGACAGGGGGTTGGAGACCCAGTACTTC. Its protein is CASSFLDRGLETQYF. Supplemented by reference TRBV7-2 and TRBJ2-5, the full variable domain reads GAGVSQSPSNKVTEKGKDVELRCDPISGHTALYWYRQSLGQGLEFLIYFQGNSAPDKSGLPSDRFSAERTGGSVSTLTIQRTQQEDSAVYLCASSFLDRGLETQYFGPGTRLLVL.

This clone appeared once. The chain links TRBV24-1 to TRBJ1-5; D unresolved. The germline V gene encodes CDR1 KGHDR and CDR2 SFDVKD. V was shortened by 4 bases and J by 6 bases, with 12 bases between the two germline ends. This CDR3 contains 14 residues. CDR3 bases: TGTGCCACCAGTGAACGGGTCCAAGGTCAGCCCCAGCATTTT. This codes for CATSERVQGQPQHF.

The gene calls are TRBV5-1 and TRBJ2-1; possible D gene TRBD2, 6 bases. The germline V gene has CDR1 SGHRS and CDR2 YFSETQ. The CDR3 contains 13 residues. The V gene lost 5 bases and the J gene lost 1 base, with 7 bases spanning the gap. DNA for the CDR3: TGCGCCAGCAGTAGCGGATCCTACAATGAGCAGTTCTTC. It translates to CASSSGSYNEQFF.

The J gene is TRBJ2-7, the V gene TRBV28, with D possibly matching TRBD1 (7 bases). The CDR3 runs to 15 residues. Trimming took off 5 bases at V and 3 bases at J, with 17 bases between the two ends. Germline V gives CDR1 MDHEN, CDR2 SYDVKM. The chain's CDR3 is CASSPRRDSDYEQYF. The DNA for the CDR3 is TGTGCCAGCAGTCCTAGGCGGGACAGCGACTACGAGCAGTACTTC.

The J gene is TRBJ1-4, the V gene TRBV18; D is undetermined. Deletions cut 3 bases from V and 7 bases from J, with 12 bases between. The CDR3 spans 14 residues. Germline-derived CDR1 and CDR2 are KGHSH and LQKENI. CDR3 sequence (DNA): TGTGCCAGCTCACCGGTACTTGATCCTGAAAAACTGTTTTTT. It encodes CASSPVLDPEKLFF.